This T cell receptor (beta chain) was sequenced during a study of T cells in Graves' hyperthyroidism and ophthalmopathy. At the level of the study: At initial diagnosis, before any treatment had begun, peripheral blood was obtained. Study-wide results and limits: Peripheral blood also featured most of the thyroid clonotypes expanded above 0.001. Ophthalmopathy was distinguished from stable hyperthyroidism by 13 V-J signatures.

Regions amplified from RNA transcripts were the TCR beta CDR3 regions. When the TCR CDR3 underwent first-round RT-PCR, the HTBI primer set was used. MiXCR, applied by TCRdb to the multiplex PCR reads, yields one record per CDR3 protein. The profile shows over 700,000 distinct CDR3 sequences, over 15% of them singletons. On this clonotype itself: Its antigen is undetermined.

Germline CDR1 and CDR2: DFQATT and SNEGSKA (reference sequence). The V end lost 6 bases, the J end lost 2 bases, and 23 bases lay between the germline ends. The CDR3 covers 17 residues. PBMCs were collected from an approximately 9.3 ml volume of fresh peripheral blood. V is TRBV20-1 and J is TRBJ2-1; D may match TRBD1 or TRBD2 (5 bases each). The TCR sequence derives from a woman between 50 and 59 years old with Graves' hyperthyroidism that later progressed to Graves' ophthalmopathy. Sequenced input: blood. CDR3 in amino acids: CSAKSRVGTIPYNEQFF. The CDR3 nucleotides are TGCAGTGCAAAATCTAGGGTGGGGACCATCCCCTACAATGAGCAGTTCTTC.